This passage covers 5 T cell receptor beta chains from one sample sequenced in a study of shared T cell receptors in the human thymus. Repertoires were generated with immunoSEQ multiplex PCR, while TCRdb's copy carries only in-frame clones and drops some. The sample has hundreds of thousands of clones, 80% to 90% seen once. In addition, the sample was reused for a study of human thymus T cells.

The sequenced sample consisted of thymocytes. The receptor set was obtained from a boy in the first two years of life with a congenital heart defect.

The V call is TRBV4-1, the J call TRBJ1-2; the D is unclear. Per the germline V gene, CDR1 is MGHRA and CDR2 is YSYEKL. The CDR3 covers 12 residues. Trimming left V 6 bases short and J 6 bases short, with 11 bases between. CDR3 DNA: TGCGCCAGCAGTCGCGGGATTAATGGCTACACCTTC. Amino acid sequence: CASSRGINGYTF.

This chain connects TRBV9 to TRBJ2-7; 7 bases agree with TRBD1. The CDR3 covers 15 residues. Germline V gives CDR1 SGDLS, CDR2 YYNGEE. V lost 4 bases to trimming and J lost 1 base; unmatched junction nucleotides: 8. CDR3 DNA: TGTGCCAGCAGCCCTATACGGGACAGTTCCTACGAGCAGTACTTC. It translates to CASSPIRDSSYEQYF.

This clone was detected only once. This sequence joins TRBV11-2 and TRBJ1-4; a weak D match, TRBD1 (6 bases). Germline V gene lookup returns CDR1 SGHAT and CDR2 FQNNGV. The CDR3 is made up of 14 amino acids. The V and J ends lost 9 bases and 8 bases respectively, with 19 bases between them. CDR3 in amino acids: CARYKKGGIEKLFF. The DNA of the CDR3 is TGTGCCAGATATAAAAAGGGGGGGATAGAAAAACTGTTTTTT.

The V gene is TRBV7-2, the J gene TRBJ2-7; 12 positions agree with TRBD2. Germline CDR1 and CDR2: SGHTA and FQGNSA. Unmatched junction bases numbered 6, after V lost 1 base and J lost 5 bases. This CDR3 is 16 amino acids long. The CDR3 is CASSLVTSGRRDEQYF. CDR3 sequence (DNA): TGTGCCAGCAGCTTAGTTACTAGCGGGAGGAGGGACGAGCAGTACTTC.

This clone was counted between two and nine times. This chain uses TRBV19 with TRBJ2-3, with D tentatively TRBD2 (5 bases). Germline V gene lookup returns CDR1 LNHDA and CDR2 SQIVND (reference sequence). The CDR3 contains 15 residues. V was trimmed by 5 bases and J by 3 bases, leaving 15 bases between them. DNA of the CDR3: TGTGCCAGTAGTTGGAGGTACCCCTGGACAGATACGCAGTATTTT. Amino acids: CASSWRYPWTDTQYF.